The entry below gives a single TCR beta chain sequence along with its context. The antigen remains unidentified. The CDR3 has 16 amino acids. In germline, CDR1 is ENHRY, CDR2 SYGVKD. J lost 4 bases, V lost 3 bases, and 10 bases had no gene match. This sample was included in a study of T cell repertoires in cytomegalovirus infection. TCRdb reanalysed the reads using MiXCR and keeps one entry per CDR3 protein. The sample includes hundreds of thousands of distinct CDR3 sequences, 33% seen only once; the top ten take roughly 18%. The V gene is TRBV10-3, the J gene TRBJ2-5, with 8 bases fitting TRBD2. Sequencing was performed on cultured PBMCs, taken from culture after CMV antigen stimulation. The receptor's source is a human donor in good health (CMV status not recorded). Some clones in this sample may be carry-over from other donors' samples. In DNA, the CDR3 is TGTGCCATCAGTGATCCTGGGGGGACTAGAGGAGAGACCCAGTACTTC. Residues: CAISDPGGTRGETQYF.